Each of the 31 T cell receptor beta chains below was sequenced from the same sample in a study of a mutant IDH1 vaccine in newly diagnosed glioma. Profiling relied on immunoSEQ multiplex PCR, and the TCRdb table lists in-frame clones only, not all of them. Of roughly 39,000 clones in the sample, 70% to 90% were seen once. Time point meaning: week 5, during vaccination. Topical imiquimod accompanied each vaccine dose, which consisted of 300 ug of mutant IDH1 20-mer peptide. The antigens for these receptors are not known. The sample here was PBMCs, taken from a glioma patient whose treatment included an IDH1 peptide vaccine. Receptors were obtained from a man aged 35-49 years with glioma.

The chain joins TRBV7-9 to TRBJ2-5, with TRBD2 matching over 9 bases. Looked up from germline, CDR1 is SEHNR and CDR2 is FQNEAQ (reference sequence). CDR3 size: 16 residues. V dropped 1 base and J dropped 8; count of bases not matched to a gene: 11. CDR3 DNA sequence: TGTGCCAGCAGCTTAGAGCTAGCGGGGAGGGGGAGAACCCAGTACTTC. Protein: CASSLELAGRGRTQYF. The variable domain in full, with the rest retrieved from reference TRBV7-9 and TRBJ2-5, is DTGVSQNPRHKITKRGQNVTFRCDPISEHNRLYWYRQTLGQGPEFLTYFQNEAQLEKSRLLSDRFSAERPKGSFSTLEIQRTEQGDSAMYLCASSLELAGRGRTQYFGPGTRLLVL.

V is TRBV5-1 and J is TRBJ2-5, with D possibly matching TRBD1 (5 bases). CDR3 length: 15 amino acids. Trimming left V 2 bases short and J 2 bases short, with 13 bases between. Germline V lookup: CDR1 SGHRS, CDR2 YFSETQ. The CDR3, as DNA: TGCGCCAGCAGCTTCTCACAGGCCGGACAAGAGACCCAGTACTTC. This sequence encodes CASSFSQAGQETQYF.

This clone was observed once. This chain links TRBV19 with TRBJ2-6, with a tentative D call TRBD1 (6 bases). The length of the CDR3 is 15 residues. Trimming stripped 6 bases from V and 2 bases from J, with 11 bases between. Germline V CDR1 and CDR2: LNHDA, SQIVND (reference sequence). The CDR3 bases are TGTGCCAGTAGAAACTCAGGGGCTGGGGCCAACGTCCTGACTTTC. Its translation: CASRNSGAGANVLTF.

This clone came up once. This rearrangement joins TRBV27 to TRBJ2-7, with D possibly TRBD1 on 6 matching bases. The CDR3 covers 13 residues. The germline gives CDR1 MNHEY, CDR2 SMNVEV (reference sequence). Trimming took 3 bases from V and 1 from J, leaving 7 bases between them. Here the CDR3 DNA reads TGTGCCAGCAGTTTCGGACAGTCCTACGAGCAGTACTTC. Its translation is CASSFGQSYEQYF.

The genes are TRBV7-3 and TRBJ2-7; 11 nucleotides match TRBD1. V lost 5 bases to trimming and J lost 7 bases; unmatched junction nucleotides: 7. Germline V gives CDR1 SGHTA, CDR2 FQGTGA. This CDR3 spans 14 amino acids. Here the CDR3 reads CASSPGTGGREQYF. CDR3 in DNA: TGTGCCAGCAGCCCCGGGACAGGGGGAAGAGAGCAGTACTTC.

This chain links TRBV29-1 with TRBJ2-1, with a tentative D call TRBD1 (6 bases). The V end was cut by 6 bases, the J end by 14 bases, with 17 bases between. The CDR3 length is 11 residues. Germline CDR1 reads SQVTM; CDR2 reads ANQGSEA. CDR3 in DNA: TGCAGCGTCGTTCGGGACACCGGCAAGTTCTTC. Encoded protein: CSVVRDTGKFF.

The chain combines TRBV6-5 with TRBJ1-2; 10 bases are a match to TRBD1. The CDR3 covers 14 residues. V trimming: 7 bases; J trimming: 2 bases; junction bases outside the gene matches: 4. From germline, CDR1 is MNHEY and CDR2 SVGAGI. This CDR3 is CASTGQGGNYGYTF. CDR3 DNA sequence: TGTGCCAGCACAGGACAGGGGGGGAACTATGGCTACACCTTC.

V gene TRBV18 combines with J gene TRBJ2-7, with 7 positions matching TRBD1. Germline CDR1 reads KGHSH; CDR2 reads LQKENI. The CDR3 length is 14 residues. J lost 1 base, V lost 4 bases, and 4 bases had no gene match. CDR3 bases: TGTGCCAGCTCACAAGGGACAGCATCCTACGAGCAGTACTTC. Its translation: CASSQGTASYEQYF.

The chain is built from TRBV19 and TRBJ1-2; D unresolved. The CDR3 is made up of 12 amino acids. Germline V gene data show CDR1 as LNHDA and CDR2 as SQIVND (reference sequence). V gave up 3 bases and J gave up 8 bases, with 10 bases separating them. CDR3 sequence: CASSIRTRGYTF. CDR3 bases: TGTGCCAGTAGTATTAGGACCAGGGGCTACACCTTC.

The rearrangement uses TRBV18 and TRBJ1-1; D remains ambiguous. From germline, CDR1 is KGHSH and CDR2 LQKENI. This CDR3 has 14 residues. V was trimmed by 6 bases and J by 1 base, leaving 12 bases between them. The CDR3 DNA reads TGTGCCAGCTCGTCCGCTGGGCAGAACACTGAAGCTTTCTTT. Protein sequence: CASSSAGQNTEAFF.

A single count supports this clone. The CDR3 region is CASSQPSGTQPQHF. CDR3 coding DNA: TGCGCCAGCAGCCAACCCTCCGGGACTCAGCCCCAGCATTTT. The chain uses TRBV4-1 and TRBJ1-5; D might be TRBD1 (5 bases). The V gene lost 2 bases and the J gene lost 6 bases, with 11 bases spanning the gap. Germline CDR1 is MGHRA and CDR2 is YSYEKL. The CDR3 length is 14 residues.

This clone was observed a single time. The DNA for the CDR3 is TGTGCCAGCAGCTTAGGTTCCAGGGGGGACGAGCAGTACTTC. Its protein is CASSLGSRGDEQYF. V usage is TRBV7-6 and J usage is TRBJ2-7; TRBD1 might be the D (7 bases). Per the germline V gene, CDR1 is SGHVS and CDR2 is FNYEAQ. CDR3 length equals 14 residues. V lost 1 base to trimming and J lost 5 bases, with 12 bases between them.

The V and J genes are TRBV28 and TRBJ1-3; D not certain. This CDR3 is built from 13 residues. CDR1 and CDR2 from the germline V gene are MDHEN and SYDVKM. Trimming took 7 bases from V and 2 from J, leaving 9 bases between them. CDR3 coding DNA: TGTGCCAGCACAACCAGGCCTGGAAACACCATATATTTT. Its protein product is CASTTRPGNTIYF.

The chain is built from TRBV29-1 and TRBJ2-2; D is perhaps TRBD2 (5 bases). V was pared by 6 bases and J by 7 bases, with 12 bases between. Germline CDR1 is SQVTM and CDR2 is ANQGSEA. The CDR3 consists of 12 residues. CDR3 DNA sequence: TGCAGCGTCGGCCGGGATGGCGGGGAGCTGTTTTTT. It encodes CSVGRDGGELFF.

This clone is a singleton in its sample. V is TRBV4-2 and J is TRBJ2-1; D is perhaps TRBD2 (6 bases). Trimming stripped 1 base from V and 2 bases from J, with 12 bases between. Germline-derived CDR1 and CDR2 are LGHNA and YNFKEQ. CDR3 length: 16 residues. The CDR3 spells CASSQAETRTYNEQFF. In nucleotides, the CDR3 is TGTGCCAGCAGCCAAGCGGAGACTAGGACCTACAATGAGCAGTTCTTC.

The chain carries TRBV7-8 and TRBJ2-2; D call uncertain. The CDR3 has 15 amino acids. V lost 5 bases and J 0 bases, leaving 10 bases between the germline ends. Germline-derived CDR1 and CDR2 are SGHVS and FQNEAQ. The CDR3 here is CASSQLQANTGELFF. DNA of the CDR3: TGTGCCAGCAGCCAGCTCCAGGCGAACACCGGGGAGCTGTTTTTT.

The gene calls are TRBV20-1 and TRBJ2-1; no clear D. V was shortened by 5 bases and J by 8 bases, with 10 bases between the two germline ends. The germline V gene has CDR1 DFQATT and CDR2 SNEGSKA (reference sequence). This CDR3 has 11 amino acids. The CDR3 region has the DNA TGCAGTGCTTCGACTGGGGATGAGCAGTTCTTC. This sequence encodes CSASTGDEQFF.

The rearrangement links TRBV7-9 to TRBJ1-5, with a possible D match to TRBD1 (6 bases). CDR3 length: 14 residues. Germline CDR1 reads SEHNR; CDR2 reads FQNEAQ (reference sequence). The V and J ends lost 4 bases and 6 bases respectively, with 13 bases between them. The CDR3 DNA reads as TGTGCCAGCAGCTCCACAGGGCGCGGTCAGCCCCAGCATTTT. The encoded protein is CASSSTGRGQPQHF.

The rearrangement links TRBV5-6 to TRBJ2-7; D call uncertain. Germline CDR1 and CDR2: SGHDT and YYEEEE. Trimming took 0 bases from V and 2 from J, leaving 9 bases between them. CDR3 size: 14 residues. This CDR3 reads CASSLVTLAYEQYF. DNA of the CDR3: TGTGCCAGCAGCTTGGTTACGTTGGCCTACGAGCAGTACTTC. Variable domain in full (rest from reference TRBV5-6 and TRBJ2-7): DAGVTQSPTHLIKTRGQQVTLRCSPKSGHDTVSWYQQALGQGPQFIFQYYEEEERQRGNFPDRFSGHQFPNYSSELNVNALLLGDSALYLCASSLVTLAYEQYFGPGTRLTVT.

In this sample, this clone turned up a few times. This rearrangement joins TRBV7-3 to TRBJ2-2; 9 bases match TRBD1. The junction had 4 bases not matched to a gene; V was cut back by 2 bases and J by 3 bases. Germline V lookup: CDR1 SGHTA, CDR2 FQGTGA. The CDR3 is made up of 16 amino acids. The CDR3 DNA reads TGTGCCAGCAGCTTACCCAGGACAGGGGACACCGGGGAGCTGTTTTTT. This encodes CASSLPRTGDTGELFF. The whole variable domain, remainder taken from reference TRBV7-3 and TRBJ2-2, is GAGVSQTPSNKVTEKGKYVELRCDPISGHTALYWYRQSLGQGPEFLIYFQGTGAADDSGLPNDRFFAVRPEGSVSTLKIQRTERGDSAVYLCASSLPRTGDTGELFFGEGSRLTVL.

The CDR3 DNA reads TGCAGCGTTGTTGGACTAGCGGGGAAAAACATTCAGTACTTC. Its protein product is CSVVGLAGKNIQYF. The V gene is TRBV29-1, the J gene TRBJ2-4, with TRBD2 matching 12 bases. The CDR3 has 14 amino acids. The V gene's germline CDR1 is SQVTM and CDR2 ANQGSEA. Trimming took 4 bases from V and 4 from J; bases not matched to a gene: 2.

The chain couples TRBV7-2 to TRBJ2-7; D is perhaps TRBD2 (5 bases). The CDR3 has 14 residues. V lost 5 bases to trimming and J lost 2 bases, with 13 bases between them. Germline V lookup: CDR1 SGHTA, CDR2 FQGNSA. This chain's CDR3 is CASSPEGGAYEQYF. The CDR3 DNA is TGTGCCAGCAGCCCAGAGGGTGGTGCCTACGAGCAGTACTTC.

In nucleotides, the CDR3 is TGTGCCAGCAGCGATTCGACAGGGGCCCATTCACCCCTCCACTTT. It encodes CASSDSTGAHSPLHF. J is TRBJ1-6 and V is TRBV7-8; 8 positions match TRBD1. Unmatched junction bases numbered 8, after V lost 5 bases and J lost 8 bases. The CDR3 totals 15 residues. The germline V gene encodes CDR1 SGHVS and CDR2 FQNEAQ.

The chain couples TRBV9 to TRBJ2-2; either TRBD1 or TRBD2 may fit D (6 bases each). Germline CDR1 is SGDLS and CDR2 is YYNGEE. The CDR3 totals 15 residues. V gave up 0 bases and J gave up 4 bases, with 10 bases separating them. This CDR3 is CASSVEGGATGELFF. Here the CDR3 DNA reads TGTGCCAGCAGCGTAGAGGGGGGCGCCACCGGGGAGCTGTTTTTT.

The rearrangement uses TRBV19 and TRBJ1-4, with D possibly matching TRBD1 (6 bases). The CDR3 extends over 14 amino acids. Germline assignment: CDR1 LNHDA and CDR2 SQIVND (reference sequence). Trimming cost V 5 bases and J 13 bases, with 20 bases left between them. The CDR3 is CASSEQGNLVGLFF. CDR3 nucleotide sequence: TGTGCCAGTAGTGAACAGGGAAATCTTGTAGGACTGTTTTTT.

This chain joins TRBV7-2 and TRBJ2-7, with D perhaps TRBD2 (6 bases). Trimming cost V 2 bases and J 5 bases, with 13 bases left between them. The CDR3 length is 14 residues. The germline V gene encodes CDR1 SGHTA and CDR2 FQGNSA. CDR3 DNA sequence: TGTGCCAGCAGCTTACTTATGTCTAGCGACGAGCAGTACTTC. It yields the protein CASSLLMSSDEQYF.

The genes are TRBV6-6 and TRBJ2-7; D might be TRBD1 (8 bases). Germline V gene lookup returns CDR1 MNHNY and CDR2 SVGAGI (reference sequence). V was cut by 6 bases and J by 0 bases, with 18 bases left in between. This CDR3 comprises 16 residues. Written as DNA, the CDR3 is TGTGCCAGCAGCTTAACAGGGGGGGGCAACTCCTACGAGCAGTACTTC. Encoded protein: CASSLTGGGNSYEQYF.

In its sample, this clone was seen once. The chain combines TRBV9 with TRBJ2-7, with 7 bases fitting TRBD2. Trimming cost V 0 bases and J 2 bases; bases outside gene matches: 5. In germline, CDR1 is SGDLS, CDR2 YYNGEE. CDR3 size: 15 residues. This CDR3 is CASSVDLGRAYEQYF. For the CDR3, the DNA is TGTGCCAGCAGCGTAGACTTGGGGAGGGCCTACGAGCAGTACTTC.

The V and J genes are TRBV20-1 and TRBJ2-7; D is unresolved. Germline V lookup: CDR1 DFQATT, CDR2 SNEGSKA (reference sequence). This CDR3 has 11 amino acids. The V and J ends lost 6 bases and 6 bases respectively, with 12 bases between them. DNA of the CDR3: TGCAGTGCCCCCTCTCCGTCCGAGCAGTACTTC. Translation: CSAPSPSEQYF.

This clone occurred a few times. V and J are TRBV6-1 and TRBJ1-3; D gene unclear. Germline CDR1 is MNHNS and CDR2 is SASEGT. The CDR3 is 16 residues long. The ends were cut back, 4 bases at V and 0 bases at J, with 13 bases in the middle. The CDR3 spells CASSVEDVHSGNTIYF. CDR3 coding DNA: TGTGCCAGCAGTGTTGAGGACGTACACTCTGGAAACACCATATATTTT.

The chain links TRBV5-1 to TRBJ1-4; D remains ambiguous. Germline V lookup: CDR1 SGHRS, CDR2 YFSETQ. The CDR3 covers 15 residues. Trimming removed 3 bases from V and 5 bases from J, with 14 bases in between. The CDR3 here is CASSSDGEINEKLFF. Written as DNA, the CDR3 is TGCGCCAGCAGCTCCGACGGGGAAATAAATGAAAAACTGTTTTTT.